This T cell receptor (beta chain) was recovered during a study of OX40 agonist ivuxolimab in advanced cancers. About the research overall: A diagnosis of hepatocellular carcinoma, melanoma, renal cell or head and neck cancer was present in dose-escalation patients. A mean age of around 63 years, range about 20 to 79, was recorded, and 80% to 90% were male.

Clones were sequenced by immunoSEQ multiplex PCR, and TCRdb holds only the in-frame ones, with some missing. Among about 59,000 clones listed, around 87% were seen once. Autoimmune disease history or systemic immunosuppression led to patient exclusion. Germline lookup yields CDR1 SGHRS and CDR2 YFSETQ. The CDR3 consists of 15 residues. V was clipped by 0 bases and J by 6 bases, with 15 bases between them. The sample consisted of CD4+ or CD8+ T cells sorted from blood, taken in a trial of the OX40 agonist ivuxolimab. This chain uses TRBV5-1 with TRBJ1-1; a weak D match, TRBD1 (6 bases). The source is an adult with an advanced solid tumor such as melanoma, head and neck, liver or kidney cancer. The CDR3, as DNA: TGCGCCAGCAGCTTGGTGGGGGGGCATTACGCTGAAGCTTTCTTT. Amino acid sequence: CASSLVGGHYAEAFF.